This is a list of T cell receptor beta chains from one sample in a study of technical replicates of blood from a few donors. Measured with immunoSEQ multiplex PCR; TCRdb has only the in-frame clones, and not every one. This repertoire shows roughly 68,000 clones, roughly 97% found once; its top ten account for 0.25% to 0.35%. The sample comprised T cells isolated from PBMCs. All receptors come from a human donor in good health. Both conserved end residues are part of each CDR3. A D gene is named only where the DNA matches it firmly. Size is stated for part of the rows, as once, few or many counts, or as a class when the clone is expanded.

>TRBV28|NA|NA|TRBJ1-5
TGTGCCAGCAGTTTTCCTCCCGGGGGGGCCGATCAGCCCCAGCATTTT
CASSFPPGGADQPQHF
>TRBV7-2|NA|NA|TRBJ2-5
TGTGCCAGCAGTTTAGGACAGCGAGAGACCCAGTACTTC
CASSLGQRETQYF
>TRBV23-1|TRBD1|NA|TRBJ2-5
TGCGCCAGCAGTCAAGGACAGGGAGGAGAGACCCAGTACTTC
CASSQGQGGETQYF
>TRBV4-1|TRBD2|NA|TRBJ2-7
TGCGCCAGCAGCGAACATAGCGGGAGTTTCTCCTACGAGCAGTACTTC
CASSEHSGSFSYEQYF
>TRBV5-6|NA|NA|TRBJ2-5
TGTGCCAGCAGCCCCCTCGTCACTAGCTCGGAGACCCAGTACTTC
CASSPLVTSSETQYF
>TRBV6-1|NA|NA|TRBJ2-7
TGTGCCAGCAGTCGAAGGGAGTCCTACGAGCAGTACTTC
CASSRRESYEQYF
>TRBV4-2|TRBD1|NA|TRBJ1-5
TGTGCCAGCAGCCAAGATCAAGGACAGGGTAATCAGCCCCAGCATTTT
CASSQDQGQGNQPQHF
>TRBV27|TRBD1|NA|TRBJ2-7
TGTGCCAGCAGTTTTTCATCGGGACAGGATGCCTACGAGCAGTACTTC
CASSFSSGQDAYEQYF
>TRBV4-1|NA|NA|TRBJ2-2
TGCGCCAGCAGCCCGCCGCGGGCAGGCCCTCCCGGGGAGCTGTTTTTT
CASSPPRAGPPGELFF
>TRBV5-6|TRBD1|NA|TRBJ2-3
TGTGCCAGCAGCCTCGGGACAGGGAACCGGTTCACAGATACGCAGTATTTT
CASSLGTGNRFTDTQYF
>TRBV27|TRBD1|NA|TRBJ2-1
TGTGCCAGCACCCCTGGGACAGGGGGCAATGAGCAGTTCTTC
CASTPGTGGNEQFF
>TRBV2|NA|NA|TRBJ2-3
TGTGCCTCCCGAATAGTAGCCCCAGATACGCAGTATTTT
CASRIVAPDTQYF
>TRBV6-5|NA|NA|TRBJ2-1
TGTGCCAGCAGTTACTCTGGCAGAAACAATGAGCAGTTCTTC
CASSYSGRNNEQFF
>TRBV11-2|NA|NA|TRBJ1-2
TGTGCCAGCAGCTTAGATCACGGTTCCTATGGCTACACCTTC
CASSLDHGSYGYTF
>TRBV28|TRBD1|NA|TRBJ1-1
TGTGCCAGCAGTTCTCTAGGCCCCAGGGACAGACAGGGTCTAACTGAAGCTTTCTTT
CASSSLGPRDRQGLTEAFF
>TRBV6-4|NA|few|TRBJ2-2
TGTGCCAGCAGTCCGACTGCCACCGGGGAGCTGTTTTTT
CASSPTATGELFF
>TRBV7-8|TRBD1|NA|TRBJ1-5
TGTGCCAGCAGCCCCGAGACAGGGCTCCGTCAGCCCCAGCATTTT
CASSPETGLRQPQHF
>TRBV4-1|TRBD2|NA|TRBJ2-1
TGCGCCAGCAGCCTTAGCCGACCGGGACTAGTGTTGGTTGAGCAGTTCTTC
CASSLSRPGLVLVEQFF
>TRBV5-1|TRBD1|NA|TRBJ1-2
TGCGCCAGCAGCTCGAGGGGGCTGAGAAGCGGCTACACCTTC
CASSSRGLRSGYTF
>TRBV6-5|TRBD1|NA|TRBJ1-3
TGTGCCAGCAGGACTACGGGACAGGGCTATAGCACCATATATTTT
CASRTTGQGYSTIYF
>TRBV27|NA|NA|TRBJ2-7
TGTGCCAGCAGTCCGACAGGTTTCCCCTACGAGCAGTACTTC
CASSPTGFPYEQYF
>TRBV7-9|NA|NA|TRBJ1-1
TGTGCCAGCAGCTTAGGAAGGGGGGGGGCGTTAAACACTGAAGCTTTCTTT
CASSLGRGGALNTEAFF
>TRBV7-2|TRBD2|NA|TRBJ2-1
TGTGCCAGCAGCCCACGGACTAGCGGGGCAGCCTACAATGAGCAGTTCTTC
CASSPRTSGAAYNEQFF
>TRBV7-9|TRBD2|NA|TRBJ2-1
TGTGCCAGCAGCTTAGGGGGGGGTGCCTACAATGAGCAGTTCTTC
CASSLGGGAYNEQFF
>TRBV29-1|NA|NA|TRBJ1-2
TGCAGCGTTCGCGGGCCAGGCGGGGCCGTTAACTATGGCTACACCTTC
CSVRGPGGAVNYGYTF
>TRBV2|NA|NA|TRBJ1-1
TGTGCCAGCAGCCCCATGACAGCGAACACTGAAGCTTTCTTT
CASSPMTANTEAFF
>TRBV11-2|TRBD2|NA|TRBJ2-5
TGTGCCAGCAGCTTAGTTGCGGGAGGGCTGGAGACCCAGTACTTC
CASSLVAGGLETQYF
>TRBV9|TRBD2|NA|TRBJ2-1
TGTGCCAGCAGGTCCGGGACTAGCGCATACAATGAGCAGTTCTTC
CASRSGTSAYNEQFF
>TRBV14|TRBD2|NA|TRBJ2-7
TGTGCCAGCAGCCAGCCTAGCGGGAGTTACGAGCAGTACTTC
CASSQPSGSYEQYF
>TRBV2|NA|NA|TRBJ2-5
TGTGCCAGCAGTCCGGGACACCTCCAAGAGACCCAGTACTTC
CASSPGHLQETQYF
>TRBV28|NA|NA|TRBJ1-4
TGTGCCAGCAGTTCCCCAGGGGTGCTGTTTTTT
CASSSPGVLFF